Following are 17 T cell receptor beta chains from one sample sequenced in a study of shared clonotypes between healthy human individuals. The method was immunoSEQ multiplex PCR; TCRdb's version includes in-frame clones alone and lacks a portion of them. The data contain about 1.1 million clones, 78% of them singletons. The sample taken for sequencing was memory CD4+ T cells from PBMCs. Subset indicated: CD45RA-negative fraction. The receptors derive from a man aged 18 to 29 in good health. Some clones in this sample may be carry-over from other donors' samples.

The chain joins TRBV5-1 to TRBJ1-1; 9 bases line up with TRBD1. Per germline, CDR1 SGHRS and CDR2 YFSETQ. J lost 7 bases, V lost 0 bases, and 4 bases had no gene match. The CDR3 runs 14 residues. The CDR3 loop is CASSLDRGPIEAFF. CDR3 sequence (DNA): TGCGCCAGCAGCTTGGACAGGGGGCCAATTGAAGCTTTCTTT.

The chain recombines TRBV2 with TRBJ2-3, with D perhaps matching TRBD2 (6 bases). The germline gives CDR1 SNHLY, CDR2 FYNNEI. This CDR3 is 13 amino acids long. Trimming removed 8 bases at V and 6 bases at J, with 15 bases between. The CDR3 nucleotides are TGTGCCAGCGGGGACTGGGCGCAGGATACGCAGTATTTT. It is translated as CASGDWAQDTQYF.

Comment on this clone: One base away lies a much larger clone, so this may be a sequencing read error. Other DNA sequences of this sample code for an identical CDR3. The genes are TRBV6-5 and TRBJ2-7; D gene uncertain. The length of the CDR3 is 14 residues. Per the germline V gene, CDR1 is MNHEY and CDR2 is SVGAGI. CDR3 coding DNA: TGCGCCAGCAGTTACTCGCTCGGCGACTACGAGCAGTACTTC. It translates to CASSYSLGDYEQYF.

J is TRBJ1-5 and V is TRBV30; TRBD1 matches 8 bases. V lost 2 bases to trimming and J lost 1 base; unmatched junction nucleotides: 19. Germline V gene sequence: CDR1 GTSNPN, CDR2 SVGIG (reference sequence). The CDR3 is 20 amino acids. For the CDR3, the DNA is TGTGCCTGGAGTAAAAACACCGGGACAGGTAATCGAGGGAGCAATCAGCCCCAGCATTTT. Its translation is CAWSKNTGTGNRGSNQPQHF.

In the case of this clone: A much larger clone differs by one base, so this may be a read error. The same CDR3 can be traced to other DNA sequences in this sample. V gene TRBV25-1 combines with J gene TRBJ1-1; the D is unclear. The germline V gene encodes CDR1 MGHDK and CDR2 SYGVNS. V dropped 5 bases and J dropped 2 bases, with 3 bases sitting between them. This CDR3 is built from 11 residues. CDR3 DNA sequence: TGTGCCAGCAGTCTCAACACTGAAGCTTTCTTT. Translated: CASSLNTEAFF.

The CDR3 DNA follows: TGTGCCAGCAGCCCTCTCCCGGGACTAGCGGGAGTAACAGATACGCAGTATTTT. As protein: CASSPLPGLAGVTDTQYF. The chain links TRBV11-3 to TRBJ2-3; TRBD2 matches at 14 bases. V was pared by 5 bases and J by 3 bases, with 10 bases of the junction left unmatched. Germline CDR1 SGHNT, CDR2 YENEEA. The CDR3 extends over 18 amino acids.

Details on this clone: The same CDR3 arises from other DNA sequences in this sample as well. This sequence joins TRBV28 and TRBJ2-7; D remains ambiguous. V dropped 2 bases and J dropped 0 bases, with 11 bases sitting between them. CDR3 length: 15 amino acids. Germline CDR1 reads MDHEN; CDR2 reads SYDVKM. The CDR3 here is CASSLRGSLSYEQYF. CDR3 nucleotide sequence: TGTGCCAGCAGTTTACGTGGGTCCCTCTCCTACGAGCAGTACTTC. Based on the CDR3 plus reference TRBV28 and TRBJ2-7, the full variable domain is DVKVTQSSRYLVKRTGEKVFLECVQDMDHENMFWYRQDPGLGLRLIYFSYDVKMKEKGDIPEGYSVSREKKERFSLILESASTNQTSMYLCASSLRGSLSYEQYFGPGTRLTVT.

V usage is TRBV2 and J usage is TRBJ1-1; maybe TRBD1 (6 bases). Germline-derived CDR1 and CDR2 are SNHLY and FYNNEI. CDR3 length: 15 residues. V shed 6 bases and J shed 1 base, with 15 bases lying between them. The CDR3 region has the DNA TGTGCCAGCAGCGCGCTGGGGACACGGAACACTGAAGCTTTCTTT. It codes for CASSALGTRNTEAFF. The full variable domain, in which reference TRBV2 and TRBJ1-1 provide the parts outside the CDR3, is EPEVTQTPSHQVTQMGQEVILRCVPISNHLYFYWYRQILGQKVEFLVSFYNNEISEKSEIFDDQFSVERPDGSNFTLKIRSTKLEDSAMYFCASSALGTRNTEAFFGQGTRLTVV.

The chain combines TRBV6-6 with TRBJ1-2, with D possibly being TRBD1 (6 bases). Germline V gene sequence: CDR1 MNHNY, CDR2 SVGAGI (reference sequence). The length of the CDR3 is 14 residues. V lost 6 bases and J 4 bases, leaving 15 bases between the germline ends. For the CDR3, the DNA is TGTGCCAGCAGGTCCCGCGGGGGCGGCTATGGCTACACCTTC. It is translated as CASRSRGGGYGYTF.

A note on this clone: A much larger clone sits a single nucleotide away, making a read error possible. V is TRBV2 and J is TRBJ1-1; perhaps TRBD1 as D (6 bases). Germline V gene sequence: CDR1 SNHLY, CDR2 FYNNEI. The CDR3 length is 13 residues. V dropped 6 bases and J dropped 1 base, with 9 bases sitting between them. The CDR3 nucleotides read TGTGCCAGCAGAACACAGGGGAACACTGAAGCTTTCTTT. As protein: CASRTQGNTEAFF.

Comment on this clone: The sample carries other DNA sequences with the same CDR3. The chain couples TRBV7-9 to TRBJ2-5, with a possible D match to TRBD1 (6 bases). The CDR3 covers 13 residues. V gave up 5 bases and J gave up 4 bases, with 11 bases separating them. The germline V gene has CDR1 SEHNR and CDR2 FQNEAQ (reference sequence). CDR3 region: CASSRQGRETQYF. The CDR3 region has the DNA TGTGCCAGCAGCCGTCAGGGGCGAGAGACCCAGTACTTC. Full variable domain (rest looked up from reference TRBV7-9 and TRBJ2-5): DTGVSQNPRHKITKRGQNVTFRCDPISEHNRLYWYRQTLGQGPEFLTYFQNEAQLEKSRLLSDRFSAERPKGSFSTLEIQRTEQGDSAMYLCASSRQGRETQYFGPGTRLLVL.

The chain links TRBV19 to TRBJ2-7; 10 nucleotides line up with TRBD1. There are 15 residues in the CDR3. Per the germline V gene, CDR1 is LNHDA and CDR2 is SQIVND (reference sequence). Unmatched junction bases numbered 4, after V lost 3 bases and J lost 2 bases. The CDR3 here is CASSIQGTGAYEQYF. The CDR3, as DNA: TGTGCCAGTAGTATCCAAGGGACAGGGGCCTACGAGCAGTACTTC.

The chain combines TRBV29-1 with TRBJ2-2, with D perhaps TRBD2 (6 bases). V was clipped by 4 bases and J by 6 bases, with 15 bases between them. This CDR3 contains 14 residues. Germline V gene lookup returns CDR1 SQVTM and CDR2 ANQGSEA. CDR3 sequence (DNA): TGCAGCGTTGGGCTGGGACTGAGGGCCGGGGAGCTGTTTTTT. This translates into CSVGLGLRAGELFF.

This clone was recorded a few times. The chain carries TRBV20-1 and TRBJ1-1, with D unresolved. V lost 6 bases, J lost 4 bases, and 6 bases lay in between. Looked up from germline, CDR1 is DFQATT and CDR2 is SNEGSKA (reference sequence). The CDR3 runs 10 residues. The CDR3 here is CSAVRTEAFF. CDR3 DNA sequence: TGCAGTGCGGTCCGCACTGAAGCTTTCTTT.

V gene TRBV15 combines with J gene TRBJ2-1; 10 bases map to TRBD2. The V and J ends lost 0 bases and 5 bases, in that order; junction bases with no gene match: 10. Germline V gives CDR1 LNHNV, CDR2 YYDKDF (reference sequence). The CDR3 is 18 amino acids. The CDR3 DNA follows: TGTGCCACCAGCAGAGAGGCCAAGCGGGAGGGGAGGGACAATGAGCAGTTCTTC. This gives the protein CATSREAKREGRDNEQFF.

The chain combines TRBV9 with TRBJ2-6; 9 positions agree with TRBD1. CDR3 length equals 17 residues. Unmatched junction bases numbered 5, after V lost 4 bases and J lost 0 bases. Germline V gene sequence: CDR1 SGDLS, CDR2 YYNGEE. The CDR3 nucleotides read TGTGCCAGCAGCTTCCTGACAGGGGGCTCTGGGGCCAACGTCCTGACTTTC. Amino acids: CASSFLTGGSGANVLTF.

This clone was recorded once. The genes are TRBV11-2 and TRBJ1-2; D unclear. CDR1 SGHAT and CDR2 FQNNGV come from the germline V gene. V dropped 2 bases and J dropped 6 bases, with 10 bases sitting between them. The CDR3 runs 13 residues. In DNA, the CDR3 is TGTGCCAGCAGCTTAATTTCTGGTGATGGCTACACCTTC. Translated, it gives CASSLISGDGYTF.